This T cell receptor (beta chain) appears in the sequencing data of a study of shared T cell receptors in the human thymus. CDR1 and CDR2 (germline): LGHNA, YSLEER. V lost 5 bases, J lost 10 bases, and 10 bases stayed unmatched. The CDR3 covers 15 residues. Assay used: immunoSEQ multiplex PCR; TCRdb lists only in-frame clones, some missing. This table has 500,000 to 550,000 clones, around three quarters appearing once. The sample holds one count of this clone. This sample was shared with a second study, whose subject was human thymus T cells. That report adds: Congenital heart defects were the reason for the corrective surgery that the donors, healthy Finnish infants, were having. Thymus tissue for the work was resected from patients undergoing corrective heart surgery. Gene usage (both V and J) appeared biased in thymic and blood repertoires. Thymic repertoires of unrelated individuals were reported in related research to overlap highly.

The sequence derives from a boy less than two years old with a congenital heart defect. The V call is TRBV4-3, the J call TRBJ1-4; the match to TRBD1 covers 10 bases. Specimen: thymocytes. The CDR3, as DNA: TGCGCCAGCAGCTATACGGACAGGGGGGAGGGAAAACTGTTTTTT. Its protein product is CASSYTDRGEGKLFF.